This T cell receptor beta chain was captured by sequencing in a study of radiation and T cells in renal cell carcinoma. Overall study context: Nephrectomy followed 15 Gy stereotactic body radiation by 4 weeks.

Using immunoSEQ multiplex PCR, the repertoire was profiled, and TCRdb retains in-frame clones only, with some absent. The sample holds some 80,000 clones; 86% are singletons and the top ten take 22%. This clone came up a few times. As to time point: blood 2 weeks post-SBRT. The treatment is: 15 Gy SBRT to primary tumor, nephrectomy 4 weeks later. Radiation-treated patients gave blood at baseline, week 2 and week 4. Per the germline V gene, CDR1 is MGHDK and CDR2 is SYGVNS. V was shortened by 1 base and J by 5 bases, with 14 bases between the two germline ends. The CDR3 totals 15 residues. The V call is TRBV25-1, the J call TRBJ1-1, with D unclear. The source material was blood, sampled from a patient whose treatment included radiotherapy and nephrectomy. This receptor was identified in a woman in her forties or fifties with renal cell carcinoma. For the CDR3, the DNA is TGTGCCAGCAGTGAATCAGCCTCCCCGCGGACTGAAGCTTTCTTT. It is translated as CASSESASPRTEAFF.